These T cell receptor beta chains were read from a single sample in a study of blood T cells in healthy people across ages. TCRdb re-called the 5' RACE reads through MiXCR, storing one row per CDR3 protein. Counted here are around 940,000 distinct CDR3 sequences, roughly 50% occurring once; the ten biggest clones make up about a fifth. The sample consisted of blood. The receptors come from a woman aged 60-70 years in good health. CDR3s include the opening cysteine and the closing phenylalanine or tryptophan. Fields, in order: D gene, J gene, clone size, CDR3 length, V gene, CDR3 DNA, CDR3 protein. D genes are given only for firm matches. Rows give clone size only sometimes, using once, few, many, or a class for an expanded clone.

-,TRBJ1-2,-,14,TRBV4-3,TGCGCCAGCAGCCAAGGGGCGGGCTCCTATGGCTACACCTTC,CASSQGAGSYGYTF
-,TRBJ2-3,-,15,TRBV10-3,TGTGCCATCAGTGTTGGTGTCACTCCCACAGATACGCAGTATTTT,CAISVGVTPTDTQYF
-,TRBJ2-1,few,15,TRBV12-3/TRBV12-4,TGTGCCAGCAGCGACACGGGGGGCAGGTACAATGAGCAGTTCTTC,CASSDTGGRYNEQFF
-,TRBJ2-6,many,17,TRBV12-3/TRBV12-4,TGTGCCAGCAGGGCCACAGGAGGTGTCTCTGGGGCCAACGTCCTGACTTTC,CASRATGGVSGANVLTF
-,TRBJ2-7,-,15,TRBV6-6,TGTGCCAGCAGTTACTCGACGGGACCCTCAAACGAGCAGTACTTC,CASSYSTGPSNEQYF
-,TRBJ2-3,few,18,TRBV21-1,TGTGCCAGCAGCAAAGCAAGGAGTTCGCCGACCTACACAGATACGCAGTATTTT,CASSKARSSPTYTDTQYF
-,TRBJ1-4,-,14,TRBV25-1,TGTGCCAGCAGTGAATTCACAGGTGATGAAAAACTGTTTTTT,CASSEFTGDEKLFF
-,TRBJ2-3,-,12,TRBV24-1,TGCGCCACCAGTGATGCCGGGGGTGCGCAGTATTTT,CATSDAGGAQYF
TRBD1,TRBJ2-4,-,18,TRBV20-1,TGCAGTGCTCCGATCCTAGGAGGGACAGGGGGAACCAAAAACATTCAGTACTTC,CSAPILGGTGGTKNIQYF
-,TRBJ1-1,few,14,TRBV3-1,TGTGCCAGCAGCCAAACCCGCGAAGGGTCTGAAGCTTTCTTT,CASSQTREGSEAFF
TRBD1,TRBJ2-3,many,17,TRBV12-3/TRBV12-4,TGTGCCAGCGGAACCGGGACAGGGGGCCTTAGGGCAGATACGCAGTATTTT,CASGTGTGGLRADTQYF
-,TRBJ2-7,few,13,TRBV7-2,TGTGCCAGCAGTTTAGCGAGCTACAATGAGCAGTACTTC,CASSLASYNEQYF
-,TRBJ2-6,few,12,TRBV20-1,TGCAGTGCGAGAACTGGGGCCAACGTCCTGACTTTC,CSARTGANVLTF
TRBD2,TRBJ2-5,-,14,TRBV28,TGTGCCAGCGGTCAAGTTCTAGCGGGAGAGACCCAGTACTTC,CASGQVLAGETQYF
-,TRBJ1-6,-,15,TRBV10-3,TGTGCCATCAGCTCCGGGGGGGACGAGAGTTCACCCCTCCACTTT,CAISSGGDESSPLHF
-,TRBJ2-5,-,12,TRBV6-2/TRBV6-3,TGTGCCAGCAAAAGGGCCCAAGAGACCCAGTACTTC,CASKRAQETQYF
TRBD2,TRBJ2-1,-,14,TRBV20-1,TGCAGTGCTAGAGATTTCAGACTAGCGTCGGAGCAGTTCTTC,CSARDFRLASEQFF
-,TRBJ2-3,-,13,TRBV9,TGTGCCAGCACCGGGAGAGGCACAGATACGCAGTATTTT,CASTGRGTDTQYF
-,TRBJ1-1,-,15,TRBV4-3,TGCGCCAGCAGCCAAGAGACCGGCCTGAACACTGAAGCTTTCTTT,CASSQETGLNTEAFF
-,TRBJ2-3,few,13,TRBV15,TGTGCCACCAGCAGAGGCGCGTCCGATACGCAGTATTTT,CATSRGASDTQYF
-,TRBJ2-5,few,14,TRBV4-1,TGCGCCAGCAGCCAGGTCGGGAGACAAGAGACCCAGTACTTC,CASSQVGRQETQYF
-,TRBJ2-7,-,13,TRBV5-1,TGCGCCCGCAGCGAAGTAGGGGGGAACGAGCAGTACTTC,CARSEVGGNEQYF
-,TRBJ2-1,-,14,TRBV6-1,TGTGCCAGTAGCTCAGGGTGGGGTGACAATGAGCAGTTCTTC,CASSSGWGDNEQFF
-,TRBJ2-7,few,15,TRBV20-1,TGCAGTGCTAGAGTATCCTCTCATGTAACCAACGGGCAGTACTTC,CSARVSSHVTNGQYF
-,TRBJ1-6,-,14,TRBV11-2,TGTGCCAGCAGCTTAGTCAGGATTAATTCACCCCTCCACTTT,CASSLVRINSPLHF
TRBD2,TRBJ2-7,-,15,TRBV10-3,TGTGCCATCAGTCCAACTAGCGGGAGCTCCTGCGAGCAGTACTTC,CAISPTSGSSCEQYF
-,TRBJ2-2,-,14,TRBV20-1,TGCAGTGCTAGGATAGCGTCGAACACCGGGGAGCTGTTTTTT,CSARIASNTGELFF
-,TRBJ2-7,-,14,TRBV5-1,TGCGCCAGCAGCTTGGATCTAGGGGGGGGCGAGCAGTACTTC,CASSLDLGGGEQYF
-,TRBJ1-2,-,15,TRBV4-1,TGCGCCAGCAGCCCCTCAAGAGGGGTTGTGATTGGCTACACCTTC,CASSPSRGVVIGYTF
-,TRBJ1-2,once,13,TRBV12-3/TRBV12-4,TGTGCCAGCACCGAAACAGGGAACTATGGCTACACCTTC,CASTETGNYGYTF
TRBD2,TRBJ2-7,-,14,TRBV29-1,TGCAGCGTTGAAAGACGGGGGGTCACCTACGAGCAGTACTTC,CSVERRGVTYEQYF
-,TRBJ2-7,-,15,TRBV4-1,TGCGCCAGCAGCCAAGGGACCGCCGATGCCTACGAGCAGTACTTC,CASSQGTADAYEQYF
-,TRBJ2-5,few,15,TRBV18,TGTGCCAGCTCACGGCTCGGCGGGACACAAGAGACCCAGTACTTC,CASSRLGGTQETQYF
-,TRBJ1-1,-,12,TRBV6-6,TGTGCCAGCGCCGGCGGGGTCACTGAAGCTTTCTTT,CASAGGVTEAFF
-,TRBJ2-7,few,12,TRBV6-6,TGTGCCGTTCGGGACACACGATACGAGCAGTACTTC,CAVRDTRYEQYF